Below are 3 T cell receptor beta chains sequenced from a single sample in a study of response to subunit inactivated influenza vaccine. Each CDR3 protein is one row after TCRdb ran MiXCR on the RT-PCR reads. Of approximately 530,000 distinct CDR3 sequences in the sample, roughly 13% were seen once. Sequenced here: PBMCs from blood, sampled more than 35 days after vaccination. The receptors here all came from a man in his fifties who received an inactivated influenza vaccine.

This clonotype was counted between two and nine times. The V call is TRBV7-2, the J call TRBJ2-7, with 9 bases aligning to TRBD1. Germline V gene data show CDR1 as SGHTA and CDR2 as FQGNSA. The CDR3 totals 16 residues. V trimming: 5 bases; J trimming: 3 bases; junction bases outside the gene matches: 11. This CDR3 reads CASSPRTGASFYEQYF. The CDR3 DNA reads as TGTGCCAGCAGCCCGAGGACAGGGGCTAGCTTCTACGAGCAGTACTTC.

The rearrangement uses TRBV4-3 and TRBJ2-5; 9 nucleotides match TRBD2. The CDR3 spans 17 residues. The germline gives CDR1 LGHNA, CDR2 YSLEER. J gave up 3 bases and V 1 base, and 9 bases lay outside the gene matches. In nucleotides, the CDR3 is TGCGCCAGCAGCCAAGGCTTTGGTAGCGGGAGAAAAGAGACCCAGTACTTC. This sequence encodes CASSQGFGSGRKETQYF.

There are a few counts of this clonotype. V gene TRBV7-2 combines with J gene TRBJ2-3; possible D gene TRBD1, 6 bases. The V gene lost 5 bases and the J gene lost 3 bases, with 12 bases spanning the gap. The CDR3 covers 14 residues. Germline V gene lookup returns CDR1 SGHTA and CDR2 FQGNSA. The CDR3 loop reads CASSQFGTTDTQYF. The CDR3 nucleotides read TGTGCCAGCAGCCAATTTGGGACAACAGATACGCAGTATTTT.